A selection of T cell receptor beta chains follows, all from one sample in a study of T cell responses to AZD1222 COVID-19 vaccine. The repertoire was sequenced with immunoSEQ multiplex PCR; TCRdb's copy has only in-frame clones and lacks some. The data contain about 120,000 clones, approximately 90% of them singletons. The starting material was peripheral blood, obtained on day 0 of AZD1222 vaccination. These receptors were taken from an adult in good health. Both conserved end residues are part of each CDR3. The D gene is left open where the match is weak. The size field is filled for only some rows; it gives once, few, many or a size class.

cdr3_nt	cdr3_aa	d_call	clone_size	j_call	v_call
TGTGCCAGCCGGTCGGGTGGGCCTGACGAGCAGTACTTC	CASRSGGPDEQYF	-	-	TRBJ2-7	TRBV28
TGCGCCAGCAGCCCAGGACAGGCCTACACTGAAGCTTTCTTT	CASSPGQAYTEAFF	TRBD1	-	TRBJ1-1	TRBV5-1
TGTGCCAGCAGTTACGGCGGATACGATCAGCCCCAGCATTTT	CASSYGGYDQPQHF	-	-	TRBJ1-5	TRBV6-2/TRBV6-3
TGTGCCAGCACTCTGGAGCCGAGGGGGGGAGAGACCCAGTACTTC	CASTLEPRGGETQYF	-	-	TRBJ2-5	TRBV5-4
TGTGCCAGCAGGGGAACTCAAGAGACCCAGTACTTC	CASRGTQETQYF	-	-	TRBJ2-5	TRBV2
TGTGCCAGCAGCCAAAGTGGGTTTACAGTCTATGGCTACACCTTC	CASSQSGFTVYGYTF	-	-	TRBJ1-2	TRBV3-1/TRBV3-2
TGTGCCAGCAAGCGACTAGCGGGAGTCGGGGAGACCCAGTACTTC	CASKRLAGVGETQYF	TRBD2	once	TRBJ2-5	TRBV5-6
TGTGCCAGTAGTTCACAGGGAAGGACCTACGAGCAGTACTTC	CASSSQGRTYEQYF	-	-	TRBJ2-7	TRBV19
TGCGCCAGCAGTCTAGACGGAAGCTCCTACAATGAGCAGTTCTTC	CASSLDGSSYNEQFF	-	-	TRBJ2-1	TRBV5-1
TGTGCCACCAGCCCCCGATCCACCAGAAACACCATATATTTT	CATSPRSTRNTIYF	-	once	TRBJ1-3	TRBV15
TGTGCCAGCAGCCGGTGGCCTCAAGGAGACGCTTTCTTT	CASSRWPQGDAFF	-	-	TRBJ1-1	TRBV14
TGTGCCAGCCTTGGAAGCGGGAGACCCTTGAATGAGCAGTTCTTC	CASLGSGRPLNEQFF	TRBD2	once	TRBJ2-1	TRBV6-5
TGTGCCAGCGCCCAACAGGGTACCTACGAGCAGTACTTC	CASAQQGTYEQYF	-	-	TRBJ2-7	TRBV11-2
TGTGCCAGCATCCCCATTGAGGGGAACTATGGCTACACCTTC	CASIPIEGNYGYTF	-	-	TRBJ1-2	TRBV7-9
TGTGCCAGCAGGGGGCTCTACACCGGGGAGCTGTTTTTT	CASRGLYTGELFF	-	-	TRBJ2-2	TRBV28
TGTGCCAGCAGCCCACGGGGTAGCGGGAGCTCCTACGAGCAGTACTTC	CASSPRGSGSSYEQYF	TRBD2	-	TRBJ2-7	TRBV11-2
TGCGCCAGCAGCCAACACGCGACAGGGGCCGCCTACGAGCAGTACTTC	CASSQHATGAAYEQYF	TRBD1	-	TRBJ2-7	TRBV4-1
TGTGCCAGCTCACCACAACAGGGAAATGAGCAGTTCTTC	CASSPQQGNEQFF	-	-	TRBJ2-1	TRBV18
TGCGCCAGCAGCTCGGACAGGGGGAGGGCCGGGGAGCTGTTTTTT	CASSSDRGRAGELFF	TRBD1	-	TRBJ2-2	TRBV5-1
TGTGCCAGTACCTCTCGGGACACCAGAGCTTTCTTT	CASTSRDTRAFF	-	-	TRBJ1-1	TRBV19
TGTGCCAGTAGTATGGGCGTGGGCTATGGCTACACCTTC	CASSMGVGYGYTF	-	-	TRBJ1-2	TRBV19
TGCGCCAGCAGCTTGGCCCTTAGCGGGAGGGCCGACAATGAGCAGTTCTTC	CASSLALSGRADNEQFF	TRBD2	-	TRBJ2-1	TRBV5-1
TGTGCCATCAGCCGGGACAGTGGAAACACTGAAGCTTTCTTT	CAISRDSGNTEAFF	TRBD1	-	TRBJ1-1	TRBV10-3